This TCR beta chain derives from a study of human T cells and chemical hapten exposure. In TCRdb, the RACE reads were re-called with MiXCR into one record per CDR3 protein. The sample includes around 76,000 distinct CDR3 sequences, roughly 12% seen only once; the top ten take under 4%. This clonotype has a count of ten or more. Noted time point: patch test 1, 2 weeks after DPC sensitization. This sample's treatment: therapeutic diphenylcyclopropenone sensitization with weekly scalp DPC. This TCR derives from a woman aged 55-70 years with alopecia areata. Some clones in this sample may be carry-over from other donors' samples. The sample in question was whole blood, obtained in connection with sensitization to the hapten diphenylcyclopropenone (DPC).

CDR3 in DNA: TGTGCCAGCAGCCAAGCCGGGGCGAACACTGAAGCTTTCTTT. It codes for CASSQAGANTEAFF. The chain links TRBV3-1 to TRBJ1-1, with a possible D match to TRBD1 (5 bases). Germline assignment: CDR1 LGHDT and CDR2 YNNKEL (reference sequence). This CDR3 comprises 14 residues. Trimming shortened V by 1 base and J by 1 base, and 7 bases separated the two germline ends.